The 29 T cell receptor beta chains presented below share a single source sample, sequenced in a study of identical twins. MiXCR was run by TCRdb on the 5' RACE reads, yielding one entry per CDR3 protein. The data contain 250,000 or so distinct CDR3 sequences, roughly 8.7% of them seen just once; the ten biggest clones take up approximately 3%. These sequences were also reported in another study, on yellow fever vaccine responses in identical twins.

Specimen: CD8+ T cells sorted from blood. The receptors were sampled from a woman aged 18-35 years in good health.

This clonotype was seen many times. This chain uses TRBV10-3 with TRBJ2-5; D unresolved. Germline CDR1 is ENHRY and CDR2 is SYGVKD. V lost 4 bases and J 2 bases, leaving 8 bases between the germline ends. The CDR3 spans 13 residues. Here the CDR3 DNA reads TGTGCCATCAGTGCGAGTATGCAAGAGACCCAGTACTTC. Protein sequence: CAISASMQETQYF.

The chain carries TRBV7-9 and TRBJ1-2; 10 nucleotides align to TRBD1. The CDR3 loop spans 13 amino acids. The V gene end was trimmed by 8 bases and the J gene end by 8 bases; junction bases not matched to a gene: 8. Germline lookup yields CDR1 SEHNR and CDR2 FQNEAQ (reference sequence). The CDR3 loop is CASQGQGQVGYTF. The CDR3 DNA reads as TGTGCCAGCCAGGGACAGGGGCAAGTCGGCTACACCTTC.

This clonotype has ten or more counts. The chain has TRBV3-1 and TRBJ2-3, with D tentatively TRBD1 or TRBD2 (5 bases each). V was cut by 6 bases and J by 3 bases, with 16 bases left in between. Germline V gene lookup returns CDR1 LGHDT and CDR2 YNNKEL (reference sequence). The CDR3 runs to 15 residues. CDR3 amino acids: CASRHGQAETDTQYF. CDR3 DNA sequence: TGTGCCAGCAGGCACGGACAAGCGGAGACAGATACGCAGTATTTT.

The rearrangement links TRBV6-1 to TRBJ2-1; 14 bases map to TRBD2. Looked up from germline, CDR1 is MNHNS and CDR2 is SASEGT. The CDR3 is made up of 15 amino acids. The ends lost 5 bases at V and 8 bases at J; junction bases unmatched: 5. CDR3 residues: CASSRLAGGGDEQFF. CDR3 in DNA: TGTGCCAGCAGTCGACTAGCGGGAGGGGGAGATGAGCAGTTCTTC.

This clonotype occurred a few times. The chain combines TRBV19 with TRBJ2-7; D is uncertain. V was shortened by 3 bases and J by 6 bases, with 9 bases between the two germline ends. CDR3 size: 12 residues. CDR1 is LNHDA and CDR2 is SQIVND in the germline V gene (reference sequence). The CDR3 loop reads CASSIDRAEQYF. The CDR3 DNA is TGTGCCAGTAGTATCGACCGGGCCGAGCAGTACTTC.

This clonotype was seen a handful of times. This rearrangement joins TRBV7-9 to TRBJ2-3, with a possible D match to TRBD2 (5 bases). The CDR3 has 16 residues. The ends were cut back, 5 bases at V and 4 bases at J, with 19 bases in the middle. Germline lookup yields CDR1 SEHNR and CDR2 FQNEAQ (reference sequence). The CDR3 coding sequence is TGTGCCAGCAGCCTCCCGTTAGGAACTAGTTCAGATACGCAGTATTTT. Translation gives CASSLPLGTSSDTQYF.

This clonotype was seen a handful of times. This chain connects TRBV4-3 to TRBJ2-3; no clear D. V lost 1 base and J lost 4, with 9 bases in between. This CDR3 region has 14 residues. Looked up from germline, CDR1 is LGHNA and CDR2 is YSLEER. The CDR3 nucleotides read TGCGCCAGCAGCCAAGTCACCCTAGCAGATACGCAGTATTTT. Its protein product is CASSQVTLADTQYF.

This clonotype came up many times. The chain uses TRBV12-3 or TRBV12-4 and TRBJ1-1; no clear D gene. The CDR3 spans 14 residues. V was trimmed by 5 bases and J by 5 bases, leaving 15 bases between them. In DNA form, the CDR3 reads TGTGCCAGCAGTCCCCCGGGAATTCGGACTGAAGCTTTCTTT. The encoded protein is CASSPPGIRTEAFF.

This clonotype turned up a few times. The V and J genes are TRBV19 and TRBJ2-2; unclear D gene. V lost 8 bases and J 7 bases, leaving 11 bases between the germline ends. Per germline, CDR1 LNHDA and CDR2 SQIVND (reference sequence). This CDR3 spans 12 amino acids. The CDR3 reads CASVRAGGELFF. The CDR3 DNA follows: TGTGCCAGTGTCCGCGCTGGCGGGGAGCTGTTTTTT. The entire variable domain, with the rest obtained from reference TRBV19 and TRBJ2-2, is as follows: DGGITQSPKYLFRKEGQNVTLSCEQNLNHDAMYWYRQDPGQGLRLIYYSQIVNDFQKGDIAEGYSVSREKKESFPLTVTSAQKNPTAFYLCASVRAGGELFFGEGSRLTVL.

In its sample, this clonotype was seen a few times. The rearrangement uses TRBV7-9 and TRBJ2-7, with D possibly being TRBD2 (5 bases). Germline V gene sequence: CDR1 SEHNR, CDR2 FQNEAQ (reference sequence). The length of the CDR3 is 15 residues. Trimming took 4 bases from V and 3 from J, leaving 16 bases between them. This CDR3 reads CASSSPDGKDYEQYF. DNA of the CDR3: TGTGCCAGCAGCTCCCCGGACGGGAAGGACTACGAGCAGTACTTC.

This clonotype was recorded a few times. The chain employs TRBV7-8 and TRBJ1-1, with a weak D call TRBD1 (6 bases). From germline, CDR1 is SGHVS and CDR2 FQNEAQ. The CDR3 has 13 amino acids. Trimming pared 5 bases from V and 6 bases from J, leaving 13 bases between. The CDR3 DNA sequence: TGTGCCAGCAGCCCCACAGGGTCGGCTGAAGCTTTCTTT. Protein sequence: CASSPTGSAEAFF. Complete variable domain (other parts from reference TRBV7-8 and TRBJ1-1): GAGVSQSPRYKVAKRGQDVALRCDPISGHVSLFWYQQALGQGPEFLTYFQNEAQLDKSGLPSDRFFAERPEGSVSTLKIQRTQQEDSAVYLCASSPTGSAEAFFGQGTRLTVV.

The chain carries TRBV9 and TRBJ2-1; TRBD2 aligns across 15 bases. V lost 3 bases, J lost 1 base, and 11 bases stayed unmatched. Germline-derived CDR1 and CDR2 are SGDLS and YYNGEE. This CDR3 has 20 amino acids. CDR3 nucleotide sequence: TGTGCCAGCAGCGCGTCACCTGTCGGGACTAGCGGGGGGTCCTACAATGAGCAGTTCTTC. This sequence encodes CASSASPVGTSGGSYNEQFF.

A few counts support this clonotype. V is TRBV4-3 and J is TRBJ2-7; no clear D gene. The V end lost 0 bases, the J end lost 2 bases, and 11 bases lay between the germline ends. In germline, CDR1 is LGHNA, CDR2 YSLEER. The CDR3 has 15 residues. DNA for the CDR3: TGCGCCAGCAGCCAAGATAGACGATCAACCTACGAGCAGTACTTC. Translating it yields CASSQDRRSTYEQYF.

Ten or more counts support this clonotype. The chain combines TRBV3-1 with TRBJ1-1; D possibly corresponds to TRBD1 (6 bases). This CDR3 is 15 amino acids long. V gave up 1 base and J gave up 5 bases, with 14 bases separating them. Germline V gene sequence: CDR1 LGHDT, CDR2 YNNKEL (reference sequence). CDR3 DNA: TGTGCCAGCAGCCAAGTTCACAGGGTAGGTACTGAAGCTTTCTTT. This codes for CASSQVHRVGTEAFF.

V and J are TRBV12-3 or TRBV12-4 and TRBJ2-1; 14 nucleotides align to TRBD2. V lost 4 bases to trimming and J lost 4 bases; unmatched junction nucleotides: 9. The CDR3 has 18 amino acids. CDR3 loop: CASSSGLAGVGSYNEQFF. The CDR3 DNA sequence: TGTGCCAGCAGTTCGGGACTAGCGGGAGTCGGTTCTTACAATGAGCAGTTCTTC.

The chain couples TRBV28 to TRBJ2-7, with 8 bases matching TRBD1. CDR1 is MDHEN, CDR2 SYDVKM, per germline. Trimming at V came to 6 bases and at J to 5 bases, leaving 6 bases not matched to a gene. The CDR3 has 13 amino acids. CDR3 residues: CASRLLTGDEQYF. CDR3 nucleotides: TGTGCCAGCAGGTTACTGACAGGGGACGAGCAGTACTTC.

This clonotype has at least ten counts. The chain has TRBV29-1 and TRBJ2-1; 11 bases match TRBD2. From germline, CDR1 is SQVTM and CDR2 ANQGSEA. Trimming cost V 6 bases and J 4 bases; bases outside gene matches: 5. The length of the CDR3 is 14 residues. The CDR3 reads CSVATSGDYNEQFF. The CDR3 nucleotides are TGCAGCGTCGCGACTAGCGGGGATTACAATGAGCAGTTCTTC.

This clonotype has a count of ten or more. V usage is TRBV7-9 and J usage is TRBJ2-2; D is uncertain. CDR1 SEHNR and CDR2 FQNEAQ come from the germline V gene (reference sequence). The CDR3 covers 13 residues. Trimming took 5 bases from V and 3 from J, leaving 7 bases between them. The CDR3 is CASSHPYTGELFF. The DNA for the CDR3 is TGTGCCAGCAGCCACCCCTACACCGGGGAGCTGTTTTTT.

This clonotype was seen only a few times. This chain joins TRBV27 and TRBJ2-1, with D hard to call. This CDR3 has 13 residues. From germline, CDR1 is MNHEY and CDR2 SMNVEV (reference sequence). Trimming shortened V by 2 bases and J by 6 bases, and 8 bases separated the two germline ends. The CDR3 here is CASSLQGFNEQFF. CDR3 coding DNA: TGTGCCAGCAGTTTACAAGGGTTCAATGAGCAGTTCTTC.

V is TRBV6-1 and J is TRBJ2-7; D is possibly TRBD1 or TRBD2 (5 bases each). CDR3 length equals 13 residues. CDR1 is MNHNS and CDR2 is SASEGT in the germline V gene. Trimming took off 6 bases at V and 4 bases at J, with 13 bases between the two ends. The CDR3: CASRSGAEYEQYF. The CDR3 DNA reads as TGTGCCAGCAGATCCGGGGCAGAATACGAGCAGTACTTC.

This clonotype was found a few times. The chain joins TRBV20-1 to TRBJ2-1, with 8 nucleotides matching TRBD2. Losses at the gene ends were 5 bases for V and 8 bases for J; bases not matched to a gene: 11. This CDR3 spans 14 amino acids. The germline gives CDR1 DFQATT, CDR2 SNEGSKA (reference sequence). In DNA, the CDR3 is TGCAGTGCTGAGCGGGAGTTAAATTGGGATGAGCAGTTCTTC. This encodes CSAERELNWDEQFF.

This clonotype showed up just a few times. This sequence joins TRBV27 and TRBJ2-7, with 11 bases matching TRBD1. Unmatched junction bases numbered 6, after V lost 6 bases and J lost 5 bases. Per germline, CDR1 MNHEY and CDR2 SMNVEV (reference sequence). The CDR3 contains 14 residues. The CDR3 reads CASRIGQGANEQYF. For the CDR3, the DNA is TGTGCCAGCAGGATCGGACAGGGGGCCAACGAGCAGTACTTC.

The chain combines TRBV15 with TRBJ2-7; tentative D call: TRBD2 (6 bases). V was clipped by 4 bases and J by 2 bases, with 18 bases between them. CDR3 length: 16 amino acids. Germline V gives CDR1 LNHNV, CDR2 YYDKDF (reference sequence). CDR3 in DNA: TGTGCCACCAGCAAGCAACGGCGGGGACCGCCCTACGAGCAGTACTTC. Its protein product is CATSKQRRGPPYEQYF.

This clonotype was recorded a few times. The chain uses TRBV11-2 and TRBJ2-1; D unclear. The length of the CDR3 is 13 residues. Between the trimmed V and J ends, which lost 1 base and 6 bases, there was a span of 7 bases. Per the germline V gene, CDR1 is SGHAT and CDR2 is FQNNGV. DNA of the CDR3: TGTGCCAGCAGCTTAGTTGATCCCAATGAGCAGTTCTTC. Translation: CASSLVDPNEQFF.

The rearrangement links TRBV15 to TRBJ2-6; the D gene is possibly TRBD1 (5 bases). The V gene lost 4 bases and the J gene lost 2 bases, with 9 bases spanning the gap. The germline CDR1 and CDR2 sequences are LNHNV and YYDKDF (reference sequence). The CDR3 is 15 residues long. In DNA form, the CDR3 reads TGTGCCACCAGCAAGGGGCCCCCTGGGGCCAACGTCCTGACTTTC. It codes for CATSKGPPGANVLTF. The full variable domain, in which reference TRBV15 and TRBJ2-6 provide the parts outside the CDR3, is DAMVIQNPRYQVTQFGKPVTLSCSQTLNHNVMYWYQQKSSQAPKLLFHYYDKDFNNEADTPDNFQSRRPNTSFCFLDIRSPGLGDTAMYLCATSKGPPGANVLTFGAGSRLTVL.

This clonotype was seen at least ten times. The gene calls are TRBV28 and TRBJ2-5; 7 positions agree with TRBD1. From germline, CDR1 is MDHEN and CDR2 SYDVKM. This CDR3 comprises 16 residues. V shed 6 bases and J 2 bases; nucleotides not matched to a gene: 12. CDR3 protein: CASSLRQGPPQETQYF. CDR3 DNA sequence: TGTGCCAGCAGCCTTAGACAGGGCCCCCCTCAAGAGACCCAGTACTTC.

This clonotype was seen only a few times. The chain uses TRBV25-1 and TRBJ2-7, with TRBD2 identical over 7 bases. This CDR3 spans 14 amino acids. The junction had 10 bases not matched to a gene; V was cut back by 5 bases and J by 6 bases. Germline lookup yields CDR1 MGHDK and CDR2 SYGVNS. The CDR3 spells CASSTWGGATEQYF. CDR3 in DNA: TGTGCCAGCAGTACCTGGGGAGGGGCCACCGAGCAGTACTTC.

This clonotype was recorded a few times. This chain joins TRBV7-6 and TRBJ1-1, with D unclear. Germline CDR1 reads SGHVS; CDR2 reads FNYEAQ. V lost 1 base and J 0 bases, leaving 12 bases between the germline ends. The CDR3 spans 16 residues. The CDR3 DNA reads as TGTGCCAGCAGCTTAGATCAGGCCACCGTGAACACTGAAGCTTTCTTT. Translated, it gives CASSLDQATVNTEAFF. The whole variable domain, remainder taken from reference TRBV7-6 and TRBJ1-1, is GAGVSQSPRYKVTKRGQDVALRCDPISGHVSLYWYRQALGQGPEFLTYFNYEAQQDKSGLPNDRFSAERPEGSISTLTIQRTEQRDSAMYRCASSLDQATVNTEAFFGQGTRLTVV.

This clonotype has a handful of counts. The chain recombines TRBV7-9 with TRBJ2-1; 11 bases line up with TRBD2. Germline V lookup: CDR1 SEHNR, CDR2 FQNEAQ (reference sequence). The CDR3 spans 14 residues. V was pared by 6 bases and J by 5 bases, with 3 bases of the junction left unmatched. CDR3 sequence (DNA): TGTGCCAGCAGAACTAGCGGGGGTAACAATGAGCAGTTCTTC. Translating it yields CASRTSGGNNEQFF.